A single sample is the source of the 7 T cell receptor beta chains below, sequenced in a study of blood T cell repertoires in COVID-19. Assay: immunoSEQ multiplex PCR; the TCRdb copy retains only in-frame clones and omits some. The sample has some 200,000 clones, roughly 80% seen once. The source material was peripheral blood. The receptors were sampled from a man in his sixties with COVID-19, enrolled during active disease.

This clone was counted a few times. This sequence joins TRBV6-1 and TRBJ1-2; a weak D match, TRBD1 (5 bases). CDR3 length: 14 residues. The V and J ends lost 2 bases and 5 bases respectively, with 12 bases between them. Germline-derived CDR1 and CDR2 are MNHNS and SASEGT. The CDR3 bases are TGTGCCAGCAGTGAACTCAGACAGTCGTATGGCTACACCTTC. Translation gives CASSELRQSYGYTF.

V and J are TRBV15 and TRBJ2-5; 7 bases match TRBD1. CDR1 is LNHNV, CDR2 YYDKDF, per germline (reference sequence). V was pared by 0 bases and J by 4 bases, with 5 bases of the junction left unmatched. The CDR3 has 15 amino acids. CDR3 region: CATSRDVAGGETQYF. CDR3 nucleotide sequence: TGTGCCACCAGCAGAGATGTTGCAGGGGGAGAGACCCAGTACTTC.

The V gene is TRBV18, the J gene TRBJ1-1, with 7 bases fitting TRBD1. Germline assignment: CDR1 KGHSH and CDR2 LQKENI. After removal of 5 bases from V and 4 bases from J, the junction contained 4 bases not matched to a gene. The CDR3 is 13 residues long. The DNA for the CDR3 is TGTGCCAGCTCATCGACAGGGCTCACTGAAGCTTTCTTT. This codes for CASSSTGLTEAFF.

The DNA of the CDR3 is TGCGCCAGCAGCTTGGCTGGGACAGGCTATCAGCCCCAGCATTTT. Translated: CASSLAGTGYQPQHF. This rearrangement joins TRBV5-1 to TRBJ1-5; 8 bases line up with TRBD1. The V segment lost 0 bases and the J segment 5 bases; nucleotides outside the gene matches: 4. The CDR3 runs 15 residues. CDR1 SGHRS and CDR2 YFSETQ come from the germline V gene.

The chain links TRBV19 to TRBJ1-3; D remains unclear. The CDR3 has 14 residues. Between the trimmed V and J ends, which lost 3 bases and 0 bases, there was a span of 6 bases. CDR1 is LNHDA, CDR2 SQIVND, per germline (reference sequence). Here the CDR3 reads CASSMQASGNTIYF. The CDR3 nucleotides read TGTGCCAGTAGTATGCAGGCCTCTGGAAACACCATATATTTT.

The rearrangement joins TRBV7-2 to TRBJ2-7, with TRBD1 matching over 12 bases. V shed 4 bases and J 5 bases; nucleotides not matched to a gene: 6. This CDR3 is built from 15 residues. The germline gives CDR1 SGHTA, CDR2 FQGNSA. The DNA of the CDR3 is TGTGCCAGCAGCTGGGGGACAGGGGGCATCGACGAGCAGTACTTC. It encodes CASSWGTGGIDEQYF. The variable domain in full, with the rest retrieved from reference TRBV7-2 and TRBJ2-7, is GAGVSQSPSNKVTEKGKDVELRCDPISGHTALYWYRQSLGQGLEFLIYFQGNSAPDKSGLPSDRFSAERTGGSVSTLTIQRTQQEDSAVYLCASSWGTGGIDEQYFGPGTRLTVT.

This clone was observed a few times. V usage is TRBV5-1 and J usage is TRBJ2-1; perhaps TRBD2 as D (6 bases). CDR3 size: 14 residues. Germline lookup yields CDR1 SGHRS and CDR2 YFSETQ. Trimming removed 1 base from V and 8 bases from J, with 13 bases in between. CDR3 DNA: TGCGCCAGCAGCTTGTTTAGCGGTCGAGATGAGCAGTTCTTC. Its translation is CASSLFSGRDEQFF.